The table lists the clone carrying this T cell receptor (beta chain) with many counts. The data stem from a study of regulatory T cells in long-lasting Graves disease. Time point in this sample: newly diagnosed GD, antithyroid drugs for less than 3 months. Researchers made the TCR library from RNA that was extracted from PBMCs. Patients came from an endocrinology department in Xi'an, China. This CDR3 region has 16 residues. Germline CDR1 and CDR2: SGHRS and YFSETQ. The ends were cut back, 0 bases at V and 5 bases at J, with 17 bases in the middle. Sequencing libraries for TCR beta were prepared with iRepertoire HTBI primers and Arm-PCR of CDR3 regions. TCRdb called the multiplex PCR reads again in MiXCR, with one record for every CDR3 protein. Of roughly 380,000 distinct CDR3 sequences listed, roughly 17% are singletons. The sample was also reused in another study, on T cells in Graves' hyperthyroidism and ophthalmopathy.

The sample here was peripheral blood mononuclear cells (PBMCs), taken at new diagnosis, from a patient treated with antithyroid drugs. This receptor was identified in a man aged 35 to 55 with Graves disease. V gene TRBV5-1 combines with J gene TRBJ1-1; the D is unclear. CDR3 amino acids: CASSLARAVGGTEAFF. In DNA, the CDR3 is TGCGCCAGCAGCTTGGCCCGTGCCGTAGGTGGTACTGAAGCTTTCTTT.